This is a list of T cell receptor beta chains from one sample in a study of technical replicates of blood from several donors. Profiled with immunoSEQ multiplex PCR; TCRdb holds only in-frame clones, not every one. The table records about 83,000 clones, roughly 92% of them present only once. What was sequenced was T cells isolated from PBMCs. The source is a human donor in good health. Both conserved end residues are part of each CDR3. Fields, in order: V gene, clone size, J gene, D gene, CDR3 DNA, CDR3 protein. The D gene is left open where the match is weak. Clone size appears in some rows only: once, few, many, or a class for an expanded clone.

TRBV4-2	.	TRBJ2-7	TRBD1	TGTGCCAGCAGCCAAGAGTTTTGGACAGGGTTTAAGTACGAGCAGTACTTC	CASSQEFWTGFKYEQYF
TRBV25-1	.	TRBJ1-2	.	TGTGCCAGCAGTGAAAACTCGGGGACACCCTATGGCTACACCTTC	CASSENSGTPYGYTF
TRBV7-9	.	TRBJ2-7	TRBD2	TGTGCCAGCAGCTTAGGGGGGTTCGTAGCGGGCAGCTCCTACGAGCAGTACTTC	CASSLGGFVAGSSYEQYF
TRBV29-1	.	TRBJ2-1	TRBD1	TGCAGCGGGCGGGACAGGGAACTTGGGTACAATGAGCAGTTCTTC	CSGRDRELGYNEQFF
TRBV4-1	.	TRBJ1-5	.	TGCGCCAGCAGCCAAGATTCAACAGGGTCCTATCAGCCCCAGCATTTT	CASSQDSTGSYQPQHF
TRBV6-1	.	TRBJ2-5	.	TGTGCCAGCAGTGAATATGTCCAGACTTACCAAGAGACCCAGTACTTC	CASSEYVQTYQETQYF
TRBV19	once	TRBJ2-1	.	TGTGCCAGTAGTATAGATCAGGGGGGCGCCTACAATGAGCAGTTCTTC	CASSIDQGGAYNEQFF
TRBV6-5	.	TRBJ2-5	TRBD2	TGTGCCAGCAGTTACTCAAACGTAGCGGGACAAGAGACCCAGTACTTC	CASSYSNVAGQETQYF
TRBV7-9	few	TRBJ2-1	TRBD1	TGTGCCAGCAGCACTGGGACAGCCTACAATGAGCAGTTCTTC	CASSTGTAYNEQFF
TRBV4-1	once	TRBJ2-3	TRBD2	TGCGCCAGCAGCCAACTTAGTAGCGGGGGGATATCAGATACGCAGTATTTT	CASSQLSSGGISDTQYF
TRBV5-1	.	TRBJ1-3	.	TGCGCCAGCAGCTTGACAGGCCCCTCTGGAAACACCATATATTTT	CASSLTGPSGNTIYF
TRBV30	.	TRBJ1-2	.	TGTGCCGCTAGGGGCAGGGCCTATGGCTACACCTTC	CAARGRAYGYTF
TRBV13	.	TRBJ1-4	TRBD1	TGTGCCAGCAGCCGGACAGGGAGGAATGAAAAACTGTTTTTT	CASSRTGRNEKLFF
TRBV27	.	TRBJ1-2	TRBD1	TGTGCCAGCAGTTTAACGGGACAGGGGGCGCGCTATGGCTACACCTTC	CASSLTGQGARYGYTF
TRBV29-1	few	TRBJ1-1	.	TGCAGCGTTTTCAGCGCGGCTGGAGCTTTCTTT	CSVFSAAGAFF
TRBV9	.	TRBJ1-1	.	TGTGCCAGCAGCGTAGAGACGGGTAACACTGAAGCTTTCTTT	CASSVETGNTEAFF
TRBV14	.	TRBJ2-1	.	TGTGCCAGCAGCCAAGATTATTGGGCGAATGAGCAGTTCTTC	CASSQDYWANEQFF
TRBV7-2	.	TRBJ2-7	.	TGTGCCAGCAGCTCGTTCAGGACTCTTTCCTACGAGCAGTACTTC	CASSSFRTLSYEQYF
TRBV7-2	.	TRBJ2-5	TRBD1	TGTGCCAGCAGGCCCCGACTACGGGACAGGGACCAAGAGACCCAGTACTTC	CASRPRLRDRDQETQYF
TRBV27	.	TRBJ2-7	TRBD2	TGTGCCAGCAGTCCGCTAGCGGGAGGAAGCGAGCAGTACTTC	CASSPLAGGSEQYF
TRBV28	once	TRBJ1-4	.	TGTGCCAGCAGTTTACAGGGGAACTGGGAAAAACTGTTTTTT	CASSLQGNWEKLFF
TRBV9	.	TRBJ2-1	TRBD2	TGTGCCAGCAGCGCCCCGACTAGCGGGAGCTACAATGAGCAGTTCTTC	CASSAPTSGSYNEQFF
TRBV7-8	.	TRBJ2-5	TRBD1	TGTGCCAGCGACGGGGGACAGGGGCATCAAGAGACCCAGTACTTC	CASDGGQGHQETQYF